One and the same sample provided the 30 T cell receptor beta chains below, sequenced in a study of blood T cells in healthy people across ages. Then a second PCR, running about 7 to 11 cycles, was carried out with a sample-barcoded 5' primer and a J-beta primer mix. TCRdb redid the calling of the 5' RACE reads with MiXCR, one entry per CDR3 protein. This table has 650,000 to 800,000 distinct CDR3 sequences, 40% to 50% appearing once. Material: blood. The receptor source for this set is a man aged 60-69 years in good health.

This chain connects TRBV29-1 to TRBJ2-3, with a possible D match to TRBD1 (6 bases). CDR1 is SQVTM, CDR2 ANQGSEA, per germline. The CDR3 consists of 13 residues. Trimming took off 3 bases at V and 2 bases at J, with 9 bases between the two ends. CDR3 bases: TGCAGCGTTGATAGGGGGAACACAGATACGCAGTATTTT. It encodes CSVDRGNTDTQYF.

The rearrangement links TRBV5-6 to TRBJ2-7; TRBD1 agrees at 8 bases. This CDR3 is 15 amino acids long. CDR1 and CDR2 from the germline V gene are SGHDT and YYEEEE. With V trimmed by 2 bases and J by 3 bases, 7 bases remained unmatched. The CDR3 loop reads CASSFDRGGRYEQYF. The CDR3 DNA reads as TGTGCCAGCAGCTTTGACAGGGGCGGCCGCTACGAGCAGTACTTC.

In the case of this clonotype: Since a much larger clone is just one base distant, this may be a read error. The chain links TRBV28 to TRBJ1-1, with D possibly TRBD1 on 5 matching bases. V dropped 5 bases and J dropped 1 base, with 8 bases sitting between them. In germline, CDR1 is MDHEN, CDR2 SYDVKM. The CDR3 spans 13 residues. DNA for the CDR3: TGTGCCAGCAGTGTAGGGGCGAACACTGAAGCTTTCTTT. Translated, it gives CASSVGANTEAFF.

A few counts support this clonotype. The chain carries TRBV27 and TRBJ2-7; possibly TRBD2 for D (5 bases). This CDR3 region has 15 residues. CDR1 and CDR2 from the germline V gene are MNHEY and SMNVEV (reference sequence). The V end was cut by 3 bases, the J end by 3 bases, with 15 bases between. CDR3 DNA: TGTGCCAGCAGTTTCGGGCTAGTCGGGGTCTACGAGCAGTACTTC. This translates into CASSFGLVGVYEQYF.

J is TRBJ1-2 and V is TRBV29-1; no clear D. The V gene lost 0 bases and the J gene lost 2 bases, with 4 bases spanning the gap. The CDR3 is made up of 12 amino acids. Germline V gene lookup returns CDR1 SQVTM and CDR2 ANQGSEA. The DNA of the CDR3 is TGCAGCGTTGAAGATCACAACTATGGCTACACCTTC. It is translated as CSVEDHNYGYTF.

The rearrangement joins TRBV20-1 to TRBJ2-2; the match to TRBD1 covers 10 bases. Germline CDR1 and CDR2: DFQATT and SNEGSKA (reference sequence). The CDR3 covers 15 residues. V was pared by 5 bases and J by 5 bases, with 8 bases of the junction left unmatched. CDR3 region: CSAPPRDRGTGELFF. DNA for the CDR3: TGCAGTGCTCCCCCCCGGGACAGGGGAACCGGGGAGCTGTTTTTT.

This clonotype was observed a few times. The rearrangement links TRBV6-6 to TRBJ2-7; 9 bases map to TRBD1. The germline gives CDR1 MNHNY, CDR2 SVGAGI (reference sequence). After removal of 4 bases from V and 1 base from J, the junction contained 8 bases not matched to a gene. This CDR3 has 16 amino acids. CDR3 in DNA: TGTGCCAGCAGTTCCGGGACAGGGTCCCCTTCCTACGAGCAGTACTTC. It codes for CASSSGTGSPSYEQYF.

The chain uses TRBV7-9 and TRBJ2-1, with 9 bases that match TRBD2. Losses at the gene ends were 6 bases for V and 8 bases for J; bases not matched to a gene: 17. This CDR3 contains 17 residues. CDR1 and CDR2 (germline): SEHNR, FQNEAQ (reference sequence). CDR3 protein: CASSPGRAGLAWDEQFF. The CDR3 DNA sequence: TGTGCCAGCAGTCCCGGAAGGGCGGGACTAGCTTGGGATGAGCAGTTCTTC.

J is TRBJ2-5 and V is TRBV7-8, with 10 positions matching TRBD2. Per the germline V gene, CDR1 is SGHVS and CDR2 is FQNEAQ. Trimming removed 0 bases from V and 5 bases from J; junction bases left unmatched: 9. This CDR3 has 17 residues. The CDR3 nucleotides read TGTGCCAGCAGCTTAGCGCTGAGCGGGGGGGCCCGTGAGACCCAGTACTTC. This encodes CASSLALSGGARETQYF.

The chain is built from TRBV30 and TRBJ1-6, with unresolved D. Germline V CDR1 and CDR2: GTSNPN, SVGIG (reference sequence). CDR3 size: 16 residues. V was clipped by 1 base and J by 7 bases, with 17 bases between them. The chain's CDR3 is CAWSGVGTNRNSPLHF. In DNA, the CDR3 is TGTGCCTGGAGTGGGGTGGGCACAAACAGAAATTCACCCCTCCACTTT.

The chain has TRBV30 and TRBJ2-5, with 7 bases matching TRBD2. The V gene's germline CDR1 is GTSNPN and CDR2 SVGIG (reference sequence). The CDR3 loop spans 14 amino acids. After removal of 4 bases from V and 2 bases from J, the junction contained 7 bases not matched to a gene. DNA for the CDR3: TGTGCCTGGAATGAGGTGGGGGGGCAAGAGACCCAGTACTTC. This sequence encodes CAWNEVGGQETQYF. Full variable domain (remainder filled in from reference TRBV30 and TRBJ2-5): SQTIHQWPATLVQPVGSPLSLECTVEGTSNPNLYWYRQAAGRGLQLLFYSVGIGQISSEVPQNLSASRPQDRQFILSSKKLLLSDSGFYLCAWNEVGGQETQYFGPGTRLLVL.

This clonotype was counted only a few times. J is TRBJ2-3 and V is TRBV29-1; tentatively, D is TRBD2 (5 bases). Per the germline V gene, CDR1 is SQVTM and CDR2 is ANQGSEA. The CDR3 has 17 amino acids. The V end was cut by 7 bases, the J end by 2 bases, with 25 bases between. The CDR3 DNA reads TGCAGCGCTGGGAGTTTTAGGCGTGGCCCGATCACAGATACGCAGTATTTT. Translation: CSAGSFRRGPITDTQYF.

The chain joins TRBV6-5 to TRBJ2-7, with 10 bases that match TRBD1. This CDR3 has 15 residues. V trimming: 2 bases; J trimming: 4 bases; junction bases outside the gene matches: 5. Looked up from germline, CDR1 is MNHEY and CDR2 is SVGAGI. CDR3 DNA: TGTGCCAGCAGTTACGGGGGACAGGGGATTTACGAGCAGTACTTC. Amino acids: CASSYGGQGIYEQYF.

The chain uses TRBV6-5 and TRBJ1-6; D possibly corresponds to TRBD1 (6 bases). Germline CDR1 reads MNHEY; CDR2 reads SVGAGI. V shed 6 bases and J shed 7 bases, with 16 bases lying between them. There are 15 residues in the CDR3. In DNA, the CDR3 is TGTGCCAGCAGGCCCCCGGGACAAGAGAATTCACCCCTCCACTTT. Residues: CASRPPGQENSPLHF.

The chain combines TRBV12-3 or TRBV12-4 with TRBJ1-2; the D is unclear. The CDR3 sequence is 14 residues long. V was trimmed by 2 bases and J by 2 bases, leaving 9 bases between them. CDR3: CASSLSVTNYGYTF. For the CDR3, the DNA is TGTGCCAGCAGTTTATCAGTGACAAACTATGGCTACACCTTC.

The sample holds many counts of this clonotype. The chain uses TRBV2 and TRBJ2-7, with a weak D call TRBD1 (6 bases). Germline CDR1 SNHLY, CDR2 FYNNEI. The CDR3 is 12 amino acids. V dropped 10 bases and J dropped 2 bases, with 12 bases sitting between them. The CDR3 DNA follows: TGTGCCACGAGGGACAACCCCTACGAGCAGTACTTC. Protein product: CATRDNPYEQYF.

The CDR3 protein is CSVGRTDNTEAFF. The CDR3 nucleotides are TGCAGCGTTGGGCGGACAGATAACACTGAAGCTTTCTTT. The chain employs TRBV29-1 and TRBJ1-1, with a tentative D call TRBD1 (6 bases). Germline CDR1 SQVTM, CDR2 ANQGSEA. This CDR3 spans 13 amino acids. Deletions cut 4 bases from V and 2 bases from J, with 11 bases between.

This chain connects TRBV10-3 to TRBJ2-7; 9 bases align to TRBD2. With the DNA end fitting TRBJ2-5 better, the J assignment may be wrong. Looked up from germline, CDR1 is ENHRY and CDR2 is SYGVKD. The CDR3 runs 15 residues. CDR3 coding DNA: TGTGCCATCAGTTTAGGGACTAGCAGCGGGGAGACCCAGTACTTC. It specifies CAISLGTSSGETQYF.

This clonotype was detected only a few times. This chain connects TRBV18 to TRBJ2-7, with D hard to call. Germline CDR1 and CDR2: KGHSH and LQKENI. Deletions cut 3 bases from V and 5 bases from J, with 8 bases between. The CDR3 is 12 residues long. The CDR3 DNA sequence: TGTGCCAGCTCACCCCAGCAGGACGAGCAGTACTTC. Its translation: CASSPQQDEQYF.

This clonotype was picked up a small number of times. This chain connects TRBV5-4 to TRBJ1-2; D uncertain. V was pared by 3 bases and J by 4 bases, with 19 bases between. CDR1 is SGHNT and CDR2 is YYREEE in the germline V gene (reference sequence). This CDR3 contains 16 residues. CDR3 nucleotide sequence: TGTGCCAGCAGCTCCTCAAACCTACCGGTGCTCTATGGCTACACCTTC. It specifies CASSSSNLPVLYGYTF.

The rearrangement uses TRBV29-1 and TRBJ1-1, with 7 bases fitting TRBD1. The CDR3 contains 14 residues. Germline CDR1 and CDR2: SQVTM and ANQGSEA. V shed 6 bases, J shed 0 bases, and the junction held 7 bases outside the gene matches. The CDR3 loop reads CSVHRGYLNTEAFF. The CDR3 nucleotides are TGCAGCGTCCACAGGGGATACTTGAACACTGAAGCTTTCTTT. Supplemented by reference TRBV29-1 and TRBJ1-1, the full variable domain reads SAVISQKPSRDICQRGTSLTIQCQVDSQVTMMFWYRQQPGQSLTLIATANQGSEATYESGFVIDKFPISRPNLTFSTLTVSNMSPEDSSIYLCSVHRGYLNTEAFFGQGTRLTVV.

At least ten counts were recorded for this clonotype. The chain couples TRBV10-3 to TRBJ2-1; 13 bases are a match to TRBD2. Trimming took 2 bases from V and 12 from J; bases not matched to a gene: 4. This CDR3 is 14 amino acids long. Germline V gene lookup returns CDR1 ENHRY and CDR2 SYGVKD. CDR3 protein: CAISEGLAGAGQFF. The CDR3 bases are TGTGCCATCAGTGAGGGACTAGCGGGGGCTGGGCAGTTCTTC.

The chain links TRBV20-1 to TRBJ1-4, with D hard to call. V was pared by 5 bases and J by 7 bases, with 20 bases between. This CDR3 is built from 15 residues. Germline CDR1 DFQATT, CDR2 SNEGSKA (reference sequence). CDR3 loop: CSAPLLGHLGEKLFF. In nucleotides, the CDR3 is TGCAGTGCTCCTCTCTTGGGCCATTTGGGTGAAAAACTGTTTTTT.

CDR3 sequence: CSARGHYAGQGYQPQHF. The CDR3 nucleotides are TGCAGTGCTAGAGGTCATTATGCGGGACAGGGTTACCAGCCCCAGCATTTT. The V gene is TRBV20-1, the J gene TRBJ1-5; 9 bases are shared with TRBD1. CDR1 is DFQATT and CDR2 is SNEGSKA in the germline V gene (reference sequence). The CDR3 runs 17 residues. V gave up 1 base and J gave up 7 bases; unmatched junction bases: 14.

The table lists this clonotype with a few counts. This rearrangement joins TRBV5-1 to TRBJ2-1; tentatively, D is TRBD1 or TRBD2 (6 bases each). V was trimmed by 4 bases and J by 2 bases, leaving 16 bases between them. The CDR3 is 16 residues long. The germline CDR1 and CDR2 sequences are SGHRS and YFSETQ. This chain's CDR3 is CASSAGGGSPYNEQFF. For the CDR3, the DNA is TGCGCCAGCAGCGCCGGGGGCGGCAGTCCCTACAATGAGCAGTTCTTC.

Notes on this clonotype: A read error may be the cause here, since a much bigger clone is one base away. The rearrangement links TRBV5-5 to TRBJ2-5; D possibly corresponds to TRBD2 (6 bases). CDR1 and CDR2 (germline): SGHKS, YYEKEE (reference sequence). CDR3 size: 14 residues. V was clipped by 1 base and J by 4 bases, with 11 bases between them. As DNA, the CDR3 is TGTGCCAGCAGCTTGATTGGGGGAGGAGAGACCCAGTACTTC. Translated: CASSLIGGGETQYF.

In its sample, this clonotype was seen once. The chain is built from TRBV15 and TRBJ2-5, with 7 nucleotides matching TRBD2. Germline V gives CDR1 LNHNV, CDR2 YYDKDF (reference sequence). CDR3 size: 16 residues. With V trimmed by 5 bases and J by 11 bases, 20 bases remained unmatched. CDR3 coding DNA: TGTGCCACCAGCGCATCTCTAGCGGCTTCCTACAATGGGCAGTACTTC. Translation gives CATSASLAASYNGQYF.

As DNA, the CDR3 is TGTGCCAGCAGTGCCACAAACCACTACGAGCAGTACTTC. It encodes CASSATNHYEQYF. This sequence joins TRBV6-5 and TRBJ2-7; D is unclear. The CDR3 totals 13 residues. Germline V CDR1 and CDR2: MNHEY, SVGAGI. Trimming took off 5 bases at V and 3 bases at J, with 11 bases between the two ends.

In DNA form, the CDR3 reads TGCGCCAGCAGCTTCCCGGGACAGGGGTCGGATACGCAGTATTTT. This sequence encodes CASSFPGQGSDTQYF. J is TRBJ2-3 and V is TRBV5-1; 10 bases line up with TRBD1. This CDR3 comprises 15 residues. The J segment lost 6 bases and the V segment lost 2 bases, leaving 6 bases of the junction unmatched. Per germline, CDR1 SGHRS and CDR2 YFSETQ.

This clonotype was seen only a few times. CDR3: CASSLELGHSYEQYF. CDR3 DNA: TGTGCCAGCAGCTTAGAACTGGGCCACTCCTACGAGCAGTACTTC. The chain uses TRBV7-9 and TRBJ2-7; no clear D. V dropped 1 base and J dropped 0 bases, with 10 bases sitting between them. Germline CDR1 and CDR2: SEHNR and FQNEAQ (reference sequence). CDR3 size: 15 residues.